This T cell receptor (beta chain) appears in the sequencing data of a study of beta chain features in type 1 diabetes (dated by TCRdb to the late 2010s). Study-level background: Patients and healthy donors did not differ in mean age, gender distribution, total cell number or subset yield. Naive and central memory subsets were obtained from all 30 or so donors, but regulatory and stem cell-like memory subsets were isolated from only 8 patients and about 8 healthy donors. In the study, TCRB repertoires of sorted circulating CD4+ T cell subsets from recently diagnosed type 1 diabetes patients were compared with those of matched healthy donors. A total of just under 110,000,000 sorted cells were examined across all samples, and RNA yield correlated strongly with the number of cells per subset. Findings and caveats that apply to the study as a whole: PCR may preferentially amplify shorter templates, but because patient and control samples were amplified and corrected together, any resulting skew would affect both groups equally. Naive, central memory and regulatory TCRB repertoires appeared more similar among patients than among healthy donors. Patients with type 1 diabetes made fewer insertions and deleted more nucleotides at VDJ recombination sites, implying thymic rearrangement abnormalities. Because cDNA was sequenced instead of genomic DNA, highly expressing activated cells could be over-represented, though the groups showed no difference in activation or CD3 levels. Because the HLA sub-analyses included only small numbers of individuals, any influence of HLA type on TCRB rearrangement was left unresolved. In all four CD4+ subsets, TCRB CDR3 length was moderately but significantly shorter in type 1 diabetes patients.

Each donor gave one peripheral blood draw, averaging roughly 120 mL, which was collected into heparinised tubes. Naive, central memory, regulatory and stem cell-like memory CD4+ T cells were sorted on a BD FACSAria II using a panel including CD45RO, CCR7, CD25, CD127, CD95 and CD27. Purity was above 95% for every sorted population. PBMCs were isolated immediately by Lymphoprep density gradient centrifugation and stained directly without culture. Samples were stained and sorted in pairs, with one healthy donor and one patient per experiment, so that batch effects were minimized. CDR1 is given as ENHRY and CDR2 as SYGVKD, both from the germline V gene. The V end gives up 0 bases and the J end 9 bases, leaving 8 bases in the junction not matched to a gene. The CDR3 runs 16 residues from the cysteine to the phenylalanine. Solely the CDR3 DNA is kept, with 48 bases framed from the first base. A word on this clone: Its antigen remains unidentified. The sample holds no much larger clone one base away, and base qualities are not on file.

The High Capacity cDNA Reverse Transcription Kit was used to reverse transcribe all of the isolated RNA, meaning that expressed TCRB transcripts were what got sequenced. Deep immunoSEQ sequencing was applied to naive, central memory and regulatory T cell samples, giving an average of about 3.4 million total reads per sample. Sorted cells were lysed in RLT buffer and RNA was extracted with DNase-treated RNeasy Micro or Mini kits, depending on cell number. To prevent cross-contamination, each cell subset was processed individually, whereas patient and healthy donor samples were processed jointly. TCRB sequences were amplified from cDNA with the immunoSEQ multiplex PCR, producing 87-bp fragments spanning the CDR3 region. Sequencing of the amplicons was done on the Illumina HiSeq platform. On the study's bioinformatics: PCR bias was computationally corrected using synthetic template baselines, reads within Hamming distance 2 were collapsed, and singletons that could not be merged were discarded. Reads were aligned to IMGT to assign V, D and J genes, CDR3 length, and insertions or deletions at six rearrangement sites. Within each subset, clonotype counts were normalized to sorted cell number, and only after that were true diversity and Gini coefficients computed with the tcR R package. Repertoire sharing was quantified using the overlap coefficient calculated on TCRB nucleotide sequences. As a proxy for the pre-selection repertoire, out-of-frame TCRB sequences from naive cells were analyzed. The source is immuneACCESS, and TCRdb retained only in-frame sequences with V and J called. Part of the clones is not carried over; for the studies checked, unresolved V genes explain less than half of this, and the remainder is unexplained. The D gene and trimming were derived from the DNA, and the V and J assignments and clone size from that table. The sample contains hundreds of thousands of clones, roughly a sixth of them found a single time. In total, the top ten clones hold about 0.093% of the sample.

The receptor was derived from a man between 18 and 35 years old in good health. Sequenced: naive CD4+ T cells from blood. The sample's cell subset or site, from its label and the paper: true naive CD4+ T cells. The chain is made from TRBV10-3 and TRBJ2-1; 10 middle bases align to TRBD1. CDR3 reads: CAISESRQGAGSEQFF. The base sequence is TGTGCCATCAGTGAGTCCCGACAGGGGGCAGGGAGTGAGCAGTTCTTC.